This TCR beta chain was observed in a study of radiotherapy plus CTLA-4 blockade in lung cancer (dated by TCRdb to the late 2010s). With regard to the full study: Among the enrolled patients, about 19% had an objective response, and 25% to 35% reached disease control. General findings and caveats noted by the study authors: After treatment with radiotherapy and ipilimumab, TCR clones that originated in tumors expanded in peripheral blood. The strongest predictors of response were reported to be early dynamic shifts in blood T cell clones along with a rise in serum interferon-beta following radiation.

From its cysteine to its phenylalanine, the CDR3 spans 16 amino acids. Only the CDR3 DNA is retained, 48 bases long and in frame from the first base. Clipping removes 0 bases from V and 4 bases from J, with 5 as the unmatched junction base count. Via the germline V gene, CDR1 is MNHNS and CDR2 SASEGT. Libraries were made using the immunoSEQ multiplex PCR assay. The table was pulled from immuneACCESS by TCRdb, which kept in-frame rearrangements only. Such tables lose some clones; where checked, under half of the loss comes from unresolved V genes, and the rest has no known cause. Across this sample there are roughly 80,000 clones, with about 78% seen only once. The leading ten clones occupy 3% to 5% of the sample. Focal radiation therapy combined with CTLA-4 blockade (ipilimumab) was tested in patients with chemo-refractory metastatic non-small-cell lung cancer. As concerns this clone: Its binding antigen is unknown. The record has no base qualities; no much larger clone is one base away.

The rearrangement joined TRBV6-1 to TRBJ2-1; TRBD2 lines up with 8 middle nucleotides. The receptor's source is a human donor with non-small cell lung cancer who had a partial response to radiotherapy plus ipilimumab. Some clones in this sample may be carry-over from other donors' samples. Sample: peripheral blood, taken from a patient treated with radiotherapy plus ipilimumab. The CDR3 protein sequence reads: CASSEARGGLYNEQFF. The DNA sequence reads TGTGCCAGCAGTGAAGCTCGGGGGGGCTTATACAATGAGCAGTTCTTC.